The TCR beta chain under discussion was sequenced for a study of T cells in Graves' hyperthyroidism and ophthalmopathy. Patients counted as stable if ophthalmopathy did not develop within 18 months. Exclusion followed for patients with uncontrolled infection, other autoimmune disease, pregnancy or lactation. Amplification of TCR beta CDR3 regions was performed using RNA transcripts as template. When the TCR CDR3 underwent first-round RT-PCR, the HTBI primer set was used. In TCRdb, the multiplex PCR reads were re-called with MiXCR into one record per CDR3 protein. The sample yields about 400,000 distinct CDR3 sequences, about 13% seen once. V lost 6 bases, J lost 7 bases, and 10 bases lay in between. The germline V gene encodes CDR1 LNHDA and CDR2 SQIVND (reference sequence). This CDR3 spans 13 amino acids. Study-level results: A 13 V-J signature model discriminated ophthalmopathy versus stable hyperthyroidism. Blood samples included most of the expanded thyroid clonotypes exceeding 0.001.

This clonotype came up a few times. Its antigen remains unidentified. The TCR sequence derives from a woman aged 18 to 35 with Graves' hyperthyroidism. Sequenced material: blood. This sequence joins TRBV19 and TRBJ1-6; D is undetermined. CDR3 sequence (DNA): TGTGCCAGTAGATCGGACGGGAATTCACCCCTCCACTTT. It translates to CASRSDGNSPLHF.